Presented here are 17 T cell receptor beta chains from one specimen sequenced in a study of blood T cell repertoires in COVID-19. TCRdb's table, derived via immunoSEQ multiplex PCR, lists solely in-frame clones and lacks some. The repertoire holds about 240,000 clones, with about 90% as singletons. The material sequenced was PBMCs or T cells enriched from blood (not recorded which). The receptors derive from a woman aged 40 to 49 with acute COVID-19.

J is TRBJ2-7 and V is TRBV7-2, with 10 bases aligning to TRBD2. The CDR3 covers 18 residues. The V and J ends lost 4 bases and 0 bases, in that order; junction bases with no gene match: 12. Germline V CDR1 and CDR2: SGHTA, FQGNSA. The CDR3 DNA is TGTGCCAGCAGCTACAACCCCCTTGGACTAGCGGACTCCTACGAGCAGTACTTC. As protein: CASSYNPLGLADSYEQYF. Supplemented by reference TRBV7-2 and TRBJ2-7, the full variable domain reads GAGVSQSPSNKVTEKGKDVELRCDPISGHTALYWYRQSLGQGLEFLIYFQGNSAPDKSGLPSDRFSAERTGGSVSTLTIQRTQQEDSAVYLCASSYNPLGLADSYEQYFGPGTRLTVT.

This clone came up a few times. V gene TRBV5-4 combines with J gene TRBJ2-3; no reliable D call. The V end lost 3 bases, the J end lost 1 base, and 6 bases lay between the germline ends. This CDR3 has 13 amino acids. Per germline, CDR1 SGHNT and CDR2 YYREEE (reference sequence). CDR3 sequence reads: CASSSSGTDTQYF. The CDR3 nucleotides are TGTGCCAGCAGCTCCAGTGGCACAGATACGCAGTATTTT. Together with reference TRBV5-4 and TRBJ2-3, the CDR3 gives the full variable domain: ETGVTQSPTHLIKTRGQQVTLRCSSQSGHNTVSWYQQALGQGPQFIFQYYREEENGRGNFPPRFSGLQFPNYSSELNVNALELDDSALYLCASSSSGTDTQYFGPGTRLTVL.

This clone has a count of ten or more. The chain links TRBV2 to TRBJ2-1, with TRBD1 identical over 8 bases. Per the germline V gene, CDR1 is SNHLY and CDR2 is FYNNEI. V shed 5 bases and J 1 base; nucleotides not matched to a gene: 10. The CDR3 consists of 17 residues. DNA of the CDR3: TGTGCCAGCAGTCCACGCCTTCAGGGGGCATCCTACAATGAGCAGTTCTTC. Translation gives CASSPRLQGASYNEQFF.

The rearrangement uses TRBV7-8 and TRBJ2-3; 8 bases fit TRBD2. Germline V CDR1 and CDR2: SGHVS, FQNEAQ. The CDR3 is made up of 13 amino acids. V lost 5 bases and J lost 4; bases outside the gene matches: 2. The CDR3 region has the DNA TGTGCCAGCAGCGAGGGACTAGCAGATACGCAGTATTTT. Residues: CASSEGLADTQYF.

This clone appeared a single time. The rearrangement joins TRBV11-2 to TRBJ2-3; D gene ambiguous. The CDR3 runs to 15 residues. V was pared by 1 base and J by 2 bases, with 10 bases between. Per germline, CDR1 SGHAT and CDR2 FQNNGV. This chain's CDR3 is CASSLVIRVTDTQYF. The CDR3 nucleotides are TGTGCCAGCAGCTTAGTCATACGGGTCACAGATACGCAGTATTTT.

This clone was seen once. The chain recombines TRBV27 with TRBJ1-5; no reliable D call. The CDR3 contains 14 residues. CDR1 and CDR2 (germline): MNHEY, SMNVEV (reference sequence). V was trimmed by 6 bases and J by 0 bases, leaving 9 bases between them. CDR3 bases: TGTGCCAGCAGCCTAGGAGTTAGCAATCAGCCCCAGCATTTT. Protein product: CASSLGVSNQPQHF.

This clone came up a few times. The J gene is TRBJ2-2, the V gene TRBV30; 9 nucleotides align to TRBD1. After removal of 3 bases from V and 3 bases from J, the junction contained 5 bases not matched to a gene. This CDR3 is built from 15 residues. Germline CDR1 is GTSNPN and CDR2 is SVGIG (reference sequence). The CDR3 is CAWRYGDRDTGELFF. CDR3 bases: TGTGCCTGGAGGTATGGGGACAGGGACACCGGGGAGCTGTTTTTT.

A single count supports this clone. This chain joins TRBV6-5 and TRBJ2-3; TRBD2 matches at 10 bases. With 4 bases clipped from V and 2 bases from J, the junction kept 3 bases outside the gene matches. Germline V gene data show CDR1 as MNHEY and CDR2 as SVGAGI. This CDR3 comprises 15 residues. CDR3 in DNA: TGTGCCAGCAGTTTCCTAGCGGGAGCCACAGATACGCAGTATTTT. Protein: CASSFLAGATDTQYF.

The genes are TRBV19 and TRBJ2-7; 9 bases fit TRBD1. Germline lookup yields CDR1 LNHDA and CDR2 SQIVND (reference sequence). V shed 3 bases and J 5 bases; nucleotides not matched to a gene: 5. This CDR3 is 14 amino acids long. This CDR3 reads CASSMGQGKNEQYF. CDR3 sequence (DNA): TGTGCCAGTAGTATGGGACAGGGAAAGAACGAGCAGTACTTC. The full variable domain, its missing parts supplied by reference TRBV19 and TRBJ2-7, is DGGITQSPKYLFRKEGQNVTLSCEQNLNHDAMYWYRQDPGQGLRLIYYSQIVNDFQKGDIAEGYSVSREKKESFPLTVTSAQKNPTAFYLCASSMGQGKNEQYFGPGTRLTVT.

DNA for the CDR3: TGTGCCAGCAGCCCGGAAGGCGGAGGCGCCGAGCAGTACTTC. Protein: CASSPEGGGAEQYF. The chain is built from TRBV3-1 (or the pseudogene TRBV3-2) and TRBJ2-7; D might be TRBD2 (5 bases). Trimming cost V 4 bases and J 6 bases, with 16 bases left between them. Germline assignment: CDR1 LGHDT and CDR2 YNNKEL (reference sequence). This CDR3 is built from 14 residues.

This chain links TRBV3-1 (or the pseudogene TRBV3-2) with TRBJ1-6; TRBD1 aligns across 7 bases. The CDR3 covers 14 residues. CDR1 LGHDT and CDR2 YNNKEL come from the germline V gene (reference sequence). V was clipped by 5 bases and J by 7 bases; unmatched bases: 5. DNA for the CDR3: TGTGCCAGCAGCTTGGGACAGTTAAATTCACCCCTCCACTTT. Amino acids: CASSLGQLNSPLHF.

The chain has TRBV7-3 and TRBJ2-1, with TRBD2 identical over 7 bases. The CDR3 loop spans 16 amino acids. The germline gives CDR1 SGHTA, CDR2 FQGTGA. V lost 1 base and J lost 0; bases outside the gene matches: 3. The CDR3: CASSLMGGSSYNEQFF. The CDR3 nucleotides are TGTGCCAGCAGCTTAATGGGCGGGAGCTCCTACAATGAGCAGTTCTTC.

The chain has TRBV4-1 and TRBJ2-7; 8 nucleotides agree with TRBD1. Trimming at V came to 1 base and at J to 0 bases, leaving 11 bases not matched to a gene. Germline V gives CDR1 MGHRA, CDR2 YSYEKL. CDR3 length: 18 residues. The CDR3 spells CASSQGGGQGSPSYEQYF. CDR3 coding DNA: TGCGCCAGCAGCCAAGGGGGAGGACAGGGTTCTCCCTCCTACGAGCAGTACTTC.

The chain joins TRBV3-1 (or the pseudogene TRBV3-2) to TRBJ2-2; 9 bases align to TRBD2. V shed 3 bases and J 3 bases; nucleotides not matched to a gene: 11. CDR3 size: 18 residues. Germline loops: CDR1 LGHDT, CDR2 YNNKEL (reference sequence). The CDR3, as DNA: TGTGCCAGCAGCCAGGAGATAGCGGGAGAGTTGGACACCGGGGAGCTGTTTTTT. Translating it yields CASSQEIAGELDTGELFF.

This chain joins TRBV9 and TRBJ2-1, with a weak D call TRBD2 (5 bases). The CDR3 consists of 15 residues. Germline CDR1 reads SGDLS; CDR2 reads YYNGEE. V lost 4 bases to trimming and J lost 0 bases, with 11 bases between them. The CDR3 sequence: CASSMDLPSYNEQFF. The CDR3 DNA follows: TGTGCCAGCAGCATGGACTTACCCTCCTACAATGAGCAGTTCTTC.

V and J are TRBV27 and TRBJ1-5; 7 bases fit TRBD1. Germline-derived CDR1 and CDR2 are MNHEY and SMNVEV (reference sequence). This CDR3 region has 14 residues. V shed 5 bases and J 7 bases; nucleotides not matched to a gene: 8. CDR3 region: CASSTGDPYQPQHF. In DNA, the CDR3 is TGTGCCAGCAGTACAGGGGATCCGTACCAGCCCCAGCATTTT.

This rearrangement joins TRBV9 to TRBJ2-7; no firm D call. This CDR3 comprises 15 residues. V lost 0 bases to trimming and J lost 0 bases, with 10 bases between them. Germline V gene data show CDR1 as SGDLS and CDR2 as YYNGEE. The CDR3 DNA is TGTGCCAGCAGCGTAGGCGCGGCAAGCTCCTACGAGCAGTACTTC. Protein sequence: CASSVGAASSYEQYF.